This T cell receptor (beta chain) derives from a study of T cells in Graves' hyperthyroidism and ophthalmopathy. V gave up 3 bases and J gave up 2 bases, with 8 bases separating them. There are 12 residues in the CDR3. The germline V gene has CDR1 DFQATT and CDR2 SNEGSKA (reference sequence). A patient was excluded if there was uncontrolled infection, other autoimmune disease, pregnancy or lactation. Amplification yielded TCR beta CDR3 regions, with RNA transcripts as the source. Primed by the HTBI set, a first-round RT-PCR was run on the TCR CDR3. TCRdb re-called the multiplex PCR reads through MiXCR, storing one row per CDR3 protein. The sample gives 560,000 or so distinct CDR3 sequences, about 20% of which show up once; 45% to 50% is in the top ten. The table lists this clonotype with many counts.

The receptor was isolated from a man in his forties with Graves' ophthalmopathy. Specimen: blood. This chain links TRBV20-1 with TRBJ2-7; the D call may be TRBD1 or TRBD2 (5 bases each). CDR3 region: CSASGTPYEQYF. The CDR3 nucleotides are TGCAGTGCTAGCGGGACGCCCTACGAGCAGTACTTC.